The 11 T cell receptor beta chains reported below all come from one sample, sequenced in a study of Ad26.COV2.S vaccination and SARS-CoV-2 variants. Treatment specified: 19 received Ad26.COV2.S at low or high dose, single or two shots; about five received placebo; per-sample allocation not given. Sampling occurred on day 63 after the first vaccine or placebo injection. Profiling relied on immunoSEQ multiplex PCR, and the TCRdb table lists in-frame clones only, not all of them. Among over 450,000 clones listed, 80% to 90% were seen once. The material sequenced was peripheral blood, taken in a trial of Ad26.COV2.S vaccine versus placebo. Source of these receptors: a person aged 18 to 65 who received the Ad26.COV2.S COVID-19 vaccine or a placebo.

J is TRBJ1-4 and V is TRBV29-1, with TRBD1 matching over 10 bases. There are 13 residues in the CDR3. Losses at the gene ends were 4 bases for V and 8 bases for J; bases not matched to a gene: 4. Per germline, CDR1 SQVTM and CDR2 ANQGSEA. The CDR3 sequence is CSVAGTGDEKLFF. The DNA of the CDR3 is TGCAGCGTTGCCGGGACAGGGGACGAAAAACTGTTTTTT.

This clone was recorded only once. This chain uses TRBV7-4 with TRBJ2-5; 8 bases align to TRBD1. Trimming at V came to 8 bases and at J to 5 bases, leaving 19 bases not matched to a gene. The length of the CDR3 is 17 residues. Germline loops: CDR1 SGHVT, CDR2 SQSDAQ. CDR3 bases: TGTGCCAGCTTAACGGGCCCCTCAGGGACAGGCGTGGAGACCCAGTACTTC. Translation gives CASLTGPSGTGVETQYF.

As for this clone: This CDR3 is also generated by other DNA sequences in the sample. V gene TRBV5-1 combines with J gene TRBJ2-3; D is undetermined. V lost 0 bases to trimming and J lost 5 bases, with 4 bases between them. The germline V gene encodes CDR1 SGHRS and CDR2 YFSETQ. The CDR3 runs to 12 residues. In DNA form, the CDR3 reads TGCGCCAGCAGCTTGGAGGGAGATACGCAGTATTTT. Translating gives CASSLEGDTQYF.

CDR3 protein: CASRLGVFSNQPQHF. The CDR3 bases are TGTGCCAGCAGGCTAGGGGTTTTTAGTAATCAGCCCCAGCATTTT. The genes are TRBV27 and TRBJ1-5; TRBD1 might be the D (5 bases). CDR3 length equals 15 residues. V was pared by 6 bases and J by 4 bases, with 16 bases between. Germline V gene sequence: CDR1 MNHEY, CDR2 SMNVEV (reference sequence).

This clone appeared a single time. The same CDR3 is also encoded by other DNA sequences in this sample. CDR3: CASSVGGEETQYF. In DNA form, the CDR3 reads TGTGCCAGCAGCGTCGGGGGAGAAGAGACCCAGTACTTC. The chain joins TRBV9 to TRBJ2-5, with D perhaps matching TRBD2 (6 bases). Deletions cut 2 bases from V and 3 bases from J, with 8 bases between. The CDR3 loop spans 13 amino acids. CDR1 is SGDLS, CDR2 YYNGEE, per germline.

The gene calls are TRBV30 and TRBJ2-5, with 8 bases identical to TRBD1. This CDR3 contains 12 residues. Germline CDR1 reads GTSNPN; CDR2 reads SVGIG (reference sequence). The V gene end was trimmed by 5 bases and the J gene end by 1 base; junction bases not matched to a gene: 0. The CDR3 spells CAWGTGQETQYF. In nucleotides, the CDR3 is TGTGCCTGGGGGACAGGCCAAGAGACCCAGTACTTC.

The gene calls are TRBV11-2 and TRBJ2-3, with no clear D. The ends were cut back, 1 base at V and 6 bases at J, with 11 bases in the middle. Per the germline V gene, CDR1 is SGHAT and CDR2 is FQNNGV. The CDR3 is made up of 14 amino acids. CDR3 sequence (DNA): TGTGCCAGCAGCTTAGGGGTAGCTTTGGATACGCAGTATTTT. This codes for CASSLGVALDTQYF.

The count of this clone is one. The chain couples TRBV10-2 to TRBJ1-1; D gene unclear. Trimming left V 3 bases short and J 0 bases short, with 11 bases between. Looked up from germline, CDR1 is WSHSY and CDR2 is SAAADI. CDR3 length: 15 residues. DNA of the CDR3: TGCGCCAGCAGTGACGGACTTATTATGAACACTGAAGCTTTCTTT. Translation: CASSDGLIMNTEAFF.

The chain employs TRBV7-2 and TRBJ2-1; TRBD1 matches 10 bases. V trimming: 4 bases; J trimming: 9 bases; junction bases outside the gene matches: 9. Germline CDR1 SGHTA, CDR2 FQGNSA. The CDR3 consists of 15 residues. In nucleotides, the CDR3 is TGTGCCAGCAGCTCCTACCCTTGGACAGGGGGTGAGCAGTTCTTC. It specifies CASSSYPWTGGEQFF.

The CDR3 DNA reads as TGTGCCAGCAGCCAATCTTGGGGGGGACGAGAGACCCAGTACTTC. Translated, it gives CASSQSWGGRETQYF. The chain couples TRBV3-1 (or the pseudogene TRBV3-2) to TRBJ2-5; 7 positions match TRBD2. The CDR3 spans 15 residues. Looked up from germline, CDR1 is LGHDT and CDR2 is YNNKEL (reference sequence). With 2 bases clipped from V and 4 bases from J, the junction kept 7 bases outside the gene matches.

V gene TRBV11-1 combines with J gene TRBJ2-1; TRBD1 might be the D (6 bases). Germline CDR1 is SGHAT and CDR2 is FQDESV (reference sequence). Trimming pared 5 bases from V and 10 bases from J, leaving 21 bases between. CDR3 size: 15 residues. This CDR3 reads CASSRNRVGNQEQFF. In DNA, the CDR3 is TGTGCCAGCAGCCGTAACAGGGTCGGCAACCAGGAGCAGTTCTTC.